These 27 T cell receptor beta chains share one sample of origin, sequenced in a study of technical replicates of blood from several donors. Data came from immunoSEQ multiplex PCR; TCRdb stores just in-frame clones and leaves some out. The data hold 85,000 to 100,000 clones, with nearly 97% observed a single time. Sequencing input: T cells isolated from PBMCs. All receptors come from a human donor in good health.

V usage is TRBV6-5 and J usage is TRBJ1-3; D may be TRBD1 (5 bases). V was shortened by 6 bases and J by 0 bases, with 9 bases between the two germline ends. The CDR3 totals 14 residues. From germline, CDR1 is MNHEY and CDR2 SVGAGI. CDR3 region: CASRMGLSGNTIYF. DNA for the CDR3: TGTGCCAGCAGAATGGGACTCTCTGGAAACACCATATATTTT.

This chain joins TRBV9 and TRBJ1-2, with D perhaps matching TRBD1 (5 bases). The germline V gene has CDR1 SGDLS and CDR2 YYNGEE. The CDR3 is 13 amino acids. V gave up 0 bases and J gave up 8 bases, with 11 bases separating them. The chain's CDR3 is CASSVGRDDGYTF. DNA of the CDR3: TGTGCCAGCAGCGTAGGCAGGGATGACGGCTACACCTTC.

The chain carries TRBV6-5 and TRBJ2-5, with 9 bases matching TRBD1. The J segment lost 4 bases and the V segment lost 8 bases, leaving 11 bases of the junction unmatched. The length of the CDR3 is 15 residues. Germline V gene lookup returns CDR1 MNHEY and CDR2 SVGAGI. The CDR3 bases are TGTGCCAGCGGCGTCACAGGGGGCGGGCGAGAGACCCAGTACTTC. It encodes CASGVTGGGRETQYF.

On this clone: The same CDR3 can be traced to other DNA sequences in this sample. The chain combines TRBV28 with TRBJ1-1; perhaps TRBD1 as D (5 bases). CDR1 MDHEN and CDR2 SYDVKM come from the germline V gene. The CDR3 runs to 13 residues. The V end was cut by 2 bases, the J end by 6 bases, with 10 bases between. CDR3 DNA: TGTGCCAGCAGTTTAACGGGGGGGGCTGAAGCTTTCTTT. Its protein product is CASSLTGGAEAFF.

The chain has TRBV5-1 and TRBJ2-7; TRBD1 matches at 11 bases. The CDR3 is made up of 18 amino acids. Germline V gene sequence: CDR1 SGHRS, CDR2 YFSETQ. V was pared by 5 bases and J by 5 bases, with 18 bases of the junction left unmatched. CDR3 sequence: CASSLSGQGVLGRDEQYF. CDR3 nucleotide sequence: TGCGCCAGCAGTCTCTCGGGACAGGGGGTCCTGGGTCGTGACGAGCAGTACTTC. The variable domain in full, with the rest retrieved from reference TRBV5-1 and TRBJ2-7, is KAGVTQTPRYLIKTRGQQVTLSCSPISGHRSVSWYQQTPGQGLQFLFEYFSETQRNKGNFPGRFSGRQFSNSRSEMNVSTLELGDSALYLCASSLSGQGVLGRDEQYFGPGTRLTVT.

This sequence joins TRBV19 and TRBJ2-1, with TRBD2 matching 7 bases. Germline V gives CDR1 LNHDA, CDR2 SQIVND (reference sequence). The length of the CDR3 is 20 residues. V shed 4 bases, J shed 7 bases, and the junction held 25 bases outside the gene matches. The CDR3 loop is CASSTQTSKVGWDYLNEQFF. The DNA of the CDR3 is TGTGCCAGTAGTACTCAGACTAGCAAGGTGGGCTGGGATTACCTAAATGAGCAGTTCTTC.

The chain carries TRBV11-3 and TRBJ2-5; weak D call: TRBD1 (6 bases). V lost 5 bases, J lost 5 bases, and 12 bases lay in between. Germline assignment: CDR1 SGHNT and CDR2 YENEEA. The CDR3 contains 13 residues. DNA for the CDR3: TGTGCCAGCAGCCCGGCAGGGGTGGAGACCCAGTACTTC. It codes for CASSPAGVETQYF. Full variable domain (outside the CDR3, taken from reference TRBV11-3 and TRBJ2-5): EAGVVQSPRYKIIEKKQPVAFWCNPISGHNTLYWYLQNLGQGPELLIRYENEEAVDDSQLPKDRFSAERLKGVDSTLKIQPAELGDSAVYLCASSPAGVETQYFGPGTRLLVL.

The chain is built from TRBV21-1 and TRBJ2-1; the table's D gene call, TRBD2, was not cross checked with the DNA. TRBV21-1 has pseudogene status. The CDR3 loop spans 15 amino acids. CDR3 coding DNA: TGTGCCAGCAGCAGTCCTAGCGGGGGCTACAATGAGCAGTTCTTC. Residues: CASSSPSGGYNEQFF.

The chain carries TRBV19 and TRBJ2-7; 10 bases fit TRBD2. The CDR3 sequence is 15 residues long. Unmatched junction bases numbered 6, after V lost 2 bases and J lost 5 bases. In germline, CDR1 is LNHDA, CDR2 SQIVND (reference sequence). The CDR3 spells CASSITGTSDNEQYF. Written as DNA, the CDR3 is TGTGCCAGTAGTATAACCGGGACTAGCGACAACGAGCAGTACTTC.

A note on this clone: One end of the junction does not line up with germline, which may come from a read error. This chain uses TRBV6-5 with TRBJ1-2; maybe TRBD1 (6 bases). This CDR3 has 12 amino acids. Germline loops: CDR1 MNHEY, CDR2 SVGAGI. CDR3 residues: CASSYVGDRLKF. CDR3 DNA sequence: TGTGCCAGCAGTTACGTGGGCGACAGGCTTAAGTTC.

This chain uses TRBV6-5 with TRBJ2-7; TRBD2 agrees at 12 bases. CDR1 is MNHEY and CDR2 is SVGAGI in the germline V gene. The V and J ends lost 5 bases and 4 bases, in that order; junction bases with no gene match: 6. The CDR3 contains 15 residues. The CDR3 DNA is TGTGCCAGCAGTCCGGGACTAGCGGGTGTTTACGAGCAGTACTTC. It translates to CASSPGLAGVYEQYF.

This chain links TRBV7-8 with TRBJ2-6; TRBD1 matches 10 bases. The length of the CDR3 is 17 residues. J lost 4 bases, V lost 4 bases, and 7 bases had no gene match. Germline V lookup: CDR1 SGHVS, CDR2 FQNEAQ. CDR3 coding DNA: TGTGCCAGCAGCTCCTGGGACAGGGGAAAGGGGGCCAACGTCCTGACTTTC. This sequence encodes CASSSWDRGKGANVLTF.

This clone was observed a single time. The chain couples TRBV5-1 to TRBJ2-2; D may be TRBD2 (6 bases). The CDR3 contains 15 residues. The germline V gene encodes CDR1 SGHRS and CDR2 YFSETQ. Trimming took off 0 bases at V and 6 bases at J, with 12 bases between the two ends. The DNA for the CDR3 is TGCGCCAGCAGCTTGGCCGCGGGGATGGCCGGGGAGCTGTTTTTT. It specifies CASSLAAGMAGELFF.

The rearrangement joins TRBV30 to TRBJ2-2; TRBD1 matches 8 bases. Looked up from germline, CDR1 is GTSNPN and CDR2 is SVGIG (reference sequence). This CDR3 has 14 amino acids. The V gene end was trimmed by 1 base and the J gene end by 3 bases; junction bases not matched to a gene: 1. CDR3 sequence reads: CAWSGQGHTGELFF. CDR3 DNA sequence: TGTGCCTGGAGTGGACAGGGGCACACCGGGGAGCTGTTTTTT.

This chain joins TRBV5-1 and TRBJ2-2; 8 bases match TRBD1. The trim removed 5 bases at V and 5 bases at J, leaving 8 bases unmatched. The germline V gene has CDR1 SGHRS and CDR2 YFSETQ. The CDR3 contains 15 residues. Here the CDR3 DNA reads TGCGCCAGCAGTTGGGCGCAGGGGGCGACCGGGGAGCTGTTTTTT. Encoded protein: CASSWAQGATGELFF.

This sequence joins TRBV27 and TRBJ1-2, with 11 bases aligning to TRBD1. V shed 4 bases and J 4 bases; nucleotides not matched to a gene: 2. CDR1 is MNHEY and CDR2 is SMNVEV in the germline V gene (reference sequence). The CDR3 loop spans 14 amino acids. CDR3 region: CASSWGQGGYGYTF. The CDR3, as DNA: TGTGCCAGCAGTTGGGGACAGGGGGGCTATGGCTACACCTTC.

The DNA for the CDR3 is TGCAGCGTTGGGGTGGACCCGGGAACTGAAGCTTTCTTT. This gives the protein CSVGVDPGTEAFF. This chain uses TRBV29-1 with TRBJ1-1; D is unresolved. Germline V gives CDR1 SQVTM, CDR2 ANQGSEA. With 4 bases removed from V and 5 bases from J, the gap between germline ends came to 14 bases. The CDR3 runs 13 residues.

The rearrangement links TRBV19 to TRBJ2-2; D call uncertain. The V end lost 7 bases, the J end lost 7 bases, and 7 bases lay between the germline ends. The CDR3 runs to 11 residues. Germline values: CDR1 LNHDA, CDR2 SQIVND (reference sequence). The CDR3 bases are TGTGCCAGTACCTCCGGCGGGGAGCTGTTTTTT. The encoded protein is CASTSGGELFF.

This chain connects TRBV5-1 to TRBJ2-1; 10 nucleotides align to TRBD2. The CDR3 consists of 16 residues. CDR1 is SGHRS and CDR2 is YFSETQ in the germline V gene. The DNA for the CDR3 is TGCACGAGCGCCCGGGAAGCGGGAGGGTTTCATCGAGAGCAGTTCTTC. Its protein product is CTSAREAGGFHREQFF.

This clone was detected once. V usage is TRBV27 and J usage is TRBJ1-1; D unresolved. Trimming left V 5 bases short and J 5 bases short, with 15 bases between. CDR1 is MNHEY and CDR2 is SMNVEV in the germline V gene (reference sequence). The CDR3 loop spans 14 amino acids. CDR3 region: CASSPLRWSTEAFF. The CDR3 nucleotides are TGTGCCAGCAGTCCCCTGAGGTGGTCGACTGAAGCTTTCTTT.

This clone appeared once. The CDR3 region is CSVVLAGFQYF. The CDR3 bases are TGCAGCGTTGTTCTAGCGGGATTTCAGTACTTC. The chain links TRBV29-1 to TRBJ2-4; 9 bases fit TRBD2. This CDR3 region has 11 residues. Germline V gives CDR1 SQVTM, CDR2 ANQGSEA. After removal of 4 bases from V and 11 bases from J, the junction contained 3 bases not matched to a gene.

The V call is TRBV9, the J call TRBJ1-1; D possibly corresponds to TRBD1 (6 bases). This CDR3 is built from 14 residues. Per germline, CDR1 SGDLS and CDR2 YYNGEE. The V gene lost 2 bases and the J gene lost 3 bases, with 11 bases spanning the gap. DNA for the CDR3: TGTGCCAGCAGCGTCGCAGGGGATGACACTGAAGCTTTCTTT. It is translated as CASSVAGDDTEAFF.

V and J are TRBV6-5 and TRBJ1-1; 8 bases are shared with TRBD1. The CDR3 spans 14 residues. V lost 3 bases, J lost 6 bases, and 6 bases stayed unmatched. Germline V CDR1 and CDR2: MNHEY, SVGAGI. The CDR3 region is CASSYGQGGSEAFF. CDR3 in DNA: TGTGCCAGCAGTTATGGACAGGGTGGATCTGAAGCTTTCTTT.

The CDR3 bases are TGTGCCAGCAGTGAGAGGAGCTCCTACGAGCAGTACTTC. This codes for CASSERSSYEQYF. The chain joins TRBV6-1 to TRBJ2-7; D call uncertain. Deletions cut 3 bases from V and 0 bases from J, with 6 bases between. CDR3 length: 13 amino acids. CDR1 is MNHNS, CDR2 SASEGT, per germline.

CDR3 loop: CAIRGGSGNTIYF. CDR3 bases: TGTGCCATTAGGGGGGGATCTGGAAACACCATATATTTT. The genes are TRBV7-9 and TRBJ1-3; TRBD1 might be the D (6 bases). The length of the CDR3 is 13 residues. Per germline, CDR1 SEHNR and CDR2 FQNEAQ (reference sequence). V lost 10 bases and J 1 base, leaving 11 bases between the germline ends.

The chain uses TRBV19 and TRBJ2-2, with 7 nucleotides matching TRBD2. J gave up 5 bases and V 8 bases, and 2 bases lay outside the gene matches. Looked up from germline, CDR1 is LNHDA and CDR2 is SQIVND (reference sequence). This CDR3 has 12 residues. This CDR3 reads CASWRGTGELFF. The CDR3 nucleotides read TGTGCCAGTTGGCGGGGGACCGGGGAGCTGTTTTTT.

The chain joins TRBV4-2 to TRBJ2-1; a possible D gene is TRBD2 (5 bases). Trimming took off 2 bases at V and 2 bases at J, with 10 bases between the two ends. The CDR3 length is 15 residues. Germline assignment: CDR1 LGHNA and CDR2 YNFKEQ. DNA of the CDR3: TGTGCCAGCAGCCAATCCAGCGGAACCTACAATGAGCAGTTCTTC. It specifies CASSQSSGTYNEQFF.